This T cell receptor beta chain was sequenced in a study of identical twins. Broader study findings: Conclusions were drawn cross-sectionally by statistical analysis, without following the same donors. Monozygotic twins shared more out-of-frame TCR alpha than recombination models predicted. Invariant MAIT and iNKT cells are populations that could partly confound zero-insertion analyses. Low generation-probability sequences were in excess among twin-shared out-of-frame alpha sequences.

This clonotype has just a few counts. What it recognizes is unknown. With 5 bases removed from V and 6 bases from J, the gap between germline ends came to 10 bases. Germline lookup yields CDR1 LGHDT and CDR2 YNNKEL (reference sequence). The CDR3 extends over 13 amino acids. TCRdb fed the 5' RACE reads into MiXCR, producing one record per CDR3 protein. Seen here are approximately 500,000 distinct CDR3 sequences, 20% to 25% observed once, and the top ten hold about 2.9%. This sample was also put to use in a study of T cells expressing NK-cell markers.

This sequence joins TRBV3-1 and TRBJ2-2; D remains ambiguous. The sequenced sample consisted of CD4+ T cells sorted from blood. The TCR comes from a woman aged 18-30 years in good health. The CDR3, as DNA: TGTGCCAGCAGCGCTTTGGGCGCCGGGGAGCTGTTTTTT. The encoded protein is CASSALGAGELFF.